Following are 21 T cell receptor beta chains from one sample sequenced in a study of post-analysis software for immune sequencing data. Incorporated into the TCR beta cDNA libraries were unique molecular identifiers, which served to reduce PCR and sequencing biases. Via MiXCR, TCRdb re-called the PCR reads, giving one row per CDR3 protein. Of hundreds of thousands of distinct CDR3 sequences detected, 53% appear once; the ten largest clones hold approximately 4.3%. Their antigens remain unidentified. General study points: Relative to controls, patients had a few TRBV segments at higher frequency, with TRBV5-6, TRBV5-1 and TRBV20-1 among these.

Sequencing was carried out using blood. These receptors originate from a girl aged 10 to 17 with multiple sclerosis.

This clonotype was seen just once. This chain uses TRBV28 with TRBJ1-4; D unclear. Germline loops: CDR1 MDHEN, CDR2 SYDVKM. Deletions cut 2 bases from V and 6 bases from J, with 13 bases between. The CDR3 covers 15 residues. The CDR3, as DNA: TGTGCCAGCAGTTTAGGAGGAATTCAGGATGAAAAACTGTTTTTT. Amino acids: CASSLGGIQDEKLFF.

The rearrangement uses TRBV7-9 and TRBJ2-3; D might be TRBD1 (5 bases). V was trimmed by 1 base and J by 4 bases, leaving 12 bases between them. Germline CDR1 SEHNR, CDR2 FQNEAQ (reference sequence). This CDR3 region has 15 residues. The CDR3 coding sequence is TGTGCCAGCAGCTTAGTCGCACCAGGGTCAGATACGCAGTATTTT. It encodes CASSLVAPGSDTQYF.

This chain connects TRBV11-2 to TRBJ2-4; D remains ambiguous. This CDR3 has 12 residues. With 0 bases removed from V and 13 bases from J, the gap between germline ends came to 10 bases. Per germline, CDR1 SGHAT and CDR2 FQNNGV. CDR3 nucleotides: TGTGCCAGCAGCTTAGAAAGGGAAGCCCAGTACTTC. Its translation: CASSLEREAQYF.

The V and J genes are TRBV20-1 and TRBJ1-1; possible D gene TRBD1, 6 bases. The germline gives CDR1 DFQATT, CDR2 SNEGSKA (reference sequence). V lost 6 bases and J 0 bases, leaving 23 bases between the germline ends. The CDR3 totals 17 residues. The CDR3 here is CSADMSLPGGLNTEAFF. The CDR3 DNA reads TGCAGTGCCGACATGTCCCTACCCGGGGGCCTGAACACTGAAGCTTTCTTT.

The chain is built from TRBV20-1 and TRBJ2-7, with 15 bases aligning to TRBD2. Looked up from germline, CDR1 is DFQATT and CDR2 is SNEGSKA (reference sequence). The J segment lost 3 bases and the V segment lost 0 bases, leaving 6 bases of the junction unmatched. The CDR3 runs 17 residues. In nucleotides, the CDR3 is TGCAGTGCTAGAGAAGGACTAGCGGGGGGGAATGTCTACGAGCAGTACTTC. It yields the protein CSAREGLAGGNVYEQYF.

V and J are TRBV20-1 and TRBJ1-1; D remains ambiguous. There are 14 residues in the CDR3. The germline gives CDR1 DFQATT, CDR2 SNEGSKA (reference sequence). Trimming cost V 0 bases and J 4 bases, with 12 bases left between them. The CDR3 DNA reads TGCAGTGCTAGAGATCGGAGGGTTGGCACTGAAGCTTTCTTT. This encodes CSARDRRVGTEAFF.

The table lists this clonotype with a few counts. At one end the junction does not follow the germline gene, possibly because of a read error. CDR3 loop: CSAERGSTYEQYF. The CDR3 coding sequence is TGCAGCGCTGAACGGGGGTCCACCTACGAGCAGTACTTC. The genes are TRBV29-1 and TRBJ2-5; TRBD2 might be the D (6 bases). The end of the DNA aligns better with TRBJ2-7, so the J call may be wrong. This CDR3 spans 13 amino acids. Germline V gene data show CDR1 as SQVTM and CDR2 as ANQGSEA.

The chain combines TRBV10-3 with TRBJ1-2; 9 bases agree with TRBD1. V dropped 4 bases and J dropped 3; count of bases not matched to a gene: 3. Germline V CDR1 and CDR2: ENHRY, SYGVKD. The CDR3 consists of 14 residues. DNA for the CDR3: TGTGCCATCAGTGGGACAGGGGTTGACTATGGCTACACCTTC. Its protein is CAISGTGVDYGYTF.

This clonotype was found a few times. V is TRBV6-5 and J is TRBJ1-4; 8 bases are shared with TRBD1. Unmatched junction bases numbered 3, after V lost 4 bases and J lost 5 bases. The CDR3 is 14 residues long. Per the germline V gene, CDR1 is MNHEY and CDR2 is SVGAGI. This CDR3 is CASSSGGANEKLFF. The CDR3 DNA sequence: TGTGCCAGCAGTTCAGGGGGCGCCAATGAAAAACTGTTTTTT.

This clonotype came up a few times. The chain recombines TRBV20-1 with TRBJ2-1; D gene unclear. The CDR3 is 15 amino acids. Germline V gives CDR1 DFQATT, CDR2 SNEGSKA (reference sequence). V was shortened by 1 base and J by 0 bases, with 10 bases between the two germline ends. The CDR3 here is CSARALPSSYNEQFF. The DNA of the CDR3 is TGCAGTGCTAGAGCGCTACCGAGCTCCTACAATGAGCAGTTCTTC.

The chain combines TRBV20-1 with TRBJ2-5; D possibly matches TRBD1 or TRBD2 (6 bases each). The CDR3 spans 15 residues. V was shortened by 1 base and J by 4 bases, with 16 bases between the two germline ends. Germline V lookup: CDR1 DFQATT, CDR2 SNEGSKA (reference sequence). CDR3 DNA sequence: TGCAGTGCTAGAGGGGGGCGGGGTGACGTAGAGACCCAGTACTTC. Translation: CSARGGRGDVETQYF.

The rearrangement uses TRBV20-1 and TRBJ1-2, with TRBD1 identical over 7 bases. Germline CDR1 and CDR2: DFQATT and SNEGSKA (reference sequence). The V and J ends lost 4 bases and 8 bases, in that order; junction bases with no gene match: 10. CDR3 size: 13 residues. The CDR3 nucleotides are TGCAGTGCTATGAGCAGGGGGAGACAGGGCTACACCTTC. Translation gives CSAMSRGRQGYTF.

The chain joins TRBV27 to TRBJ2-7; 7 bases match TRBD1. The V segment lost 3 bases and the J segment 3 bases; nucleotides outside the gene matches: 11. This CDR3 contains 16 residues. Per the germline V gene, CDR1 is MNHEY and CDR2 is SMNVEV (reference sequence). DNA of the CDR3: TGTGCCAGCAGTTTCTCCCGGGACAGCTCCTTCTACGAGCAGTACTTC. This codes for CASSFSRDSSFYEQYF.

Only a few counts were recorded for this clonotype. The genes are TRBV29-1 and TRBJ1-2; TRBD1 is a possible D gene (6 bases). CDR3 length equals 16 residues. Deletions cut 6 bases from V and 2 bases from J, with 22 bases between. Germline V gene lookup returns CDR1 SQVTM and CDR2 ANQGSEA. The CDR3 loop reads CSVSPTRGEGNYGYTF. The CDR3, as DNA: TGCAGCGTCTCCCCCACCAGGGGAGAAGGGAACTATGGCTACACCTTC.

This clonotype was recorded a few times. The CDR3 reads CASSFLPGQGVYEQYF. The CDR3 DNA sequence: TGTGCCAGCAGCTTTCTACCGGGACAGGGGGTCTACGAGCAGTACTTC. V is TRBV5-6 and J is TRBJ2-7, with 11 bases identical to TRBD1. The CDR3 covers 16 residues. The trim removed 2 bases at V and 3 bases at J, leaving 7 bases unmatched. Germline values: CDR1 SGHDT, CDR2 YYEEEE.

V usage is TRBV7-3 and J usage is TRBJ2-3; D is unclear. Between the trimmed V and J ends, which lost 2 bases and 5 bases, there was a span of 11 bases. In germline, CDR1 is SGHTA, CDR2 FQGTGA. This CDR3 is 14 amino acids long. The CDR3 bases are TGTGCCAGCAGCTTACCAAACCGTAGAGATACGCAGTATTTT. Its protein product is CASSLPNRRDTQYF.

This chain joins TRBV27 and TRBJ2-1; 7 bases match TRBD2. Trimming cost V 5 bases and J 3 bases; bases outside gene matches: 10. This CDR3 region has 16 residues. Germline CDR1 reads MNHEY; CDR2 reads SMNVEV (reference sequence). CDR3 in DNA: TGTGCCAGCAGTCCTCTCGCGGGAGTTTACTACAATGAGCAGTTCTTC. Its translation: CASSPLAGVYYNEQFF.

This clonotype has a handful of counts. This CDR3 reads CASSQGQAVNIQYF. In nucleotides, the CDR3 is TGCGCCAGCAGCCAAGGACAGGCTGTGAACATTCAGTACTTC. The chain carries TRBV5-1 and TRBJ2-7, with 7 bases fitting TRBD1. The better agreement between TRBJ2-4 and the DNA end casts doubt on the J call. CDR1 and CDR2 from the germline V gene are SGHRS and YFSETQ. The CDR3 contains 14 residues.

This clonotype has just one count. The chain links TRBV5-1 to TRBJ2-7; 8 nucleotides line up with TRBD1. Losses at the gene ends were 6 bases for V and 0 bases for J; bases not matched to a gene: 8. CDR3 length equals 15 residues. Germline CDR1 and CDR2: SGHRS and YFSETQ. The CDR3, as DNA: TGCGCCAGCAACCGGGACAGGTTGATCTCCTACGAGCAGTACTTC. Its translation is CASNRDRLISYEQYF.

Only a few counts were recorded for this clonotype. The chain recombines TRBV3-1 with TRBJ2-7; D is undetermined. Germline loops: CDR1 LGHDT, CDR2 YNNKEL (reference sequence). Trimming removed 4 bases from V and 2 bases from J, with 12 bases in between. The CDR3 loop spans 14 amino acids. CDR3 loop: CASSPNFRTYEQYF. In nucleotides, the CDR3 is TGTGCCAGCAGCCCGAACTTTCGGACCTACGAGCAGTACTTC.

CDR3 DNA sequence: TGCGCCAGCAGCGCCCCTCCCTTCTACGAGCAGTACTTC. This gives the protein CASSAPPFYEQYF. The chain is built from TRBV5-1 and TRBJ2-7; no clear D. The CDR3 extends over 13 amino acids. Germline loops: CDR1 SGHRS, CDR2 YFSETQ. Trimming pared 4 bases from V and 3 bases from J, leaving 11 bases between.